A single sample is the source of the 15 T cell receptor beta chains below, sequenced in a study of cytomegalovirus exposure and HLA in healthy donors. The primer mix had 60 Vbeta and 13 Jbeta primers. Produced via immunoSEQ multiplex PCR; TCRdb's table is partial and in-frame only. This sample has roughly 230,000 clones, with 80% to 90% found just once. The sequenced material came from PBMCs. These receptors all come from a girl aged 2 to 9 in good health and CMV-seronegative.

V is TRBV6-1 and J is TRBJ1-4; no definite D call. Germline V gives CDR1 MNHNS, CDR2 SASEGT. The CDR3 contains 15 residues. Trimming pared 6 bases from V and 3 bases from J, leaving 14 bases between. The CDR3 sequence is CASSQLGVANEKLFF. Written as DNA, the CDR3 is TGTGCCAGCAGCCAGCTCGGGGTAGCTAATGAAAAACTGTTTTTT.

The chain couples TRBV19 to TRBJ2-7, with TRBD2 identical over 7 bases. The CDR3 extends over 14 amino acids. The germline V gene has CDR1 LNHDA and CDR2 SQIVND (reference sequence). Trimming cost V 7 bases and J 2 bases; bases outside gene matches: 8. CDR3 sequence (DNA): TGTGCCAGTATAGATCCTAGCGGAACCTACGAGCAGTACTTC. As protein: CASIDPSGTYEQYF.

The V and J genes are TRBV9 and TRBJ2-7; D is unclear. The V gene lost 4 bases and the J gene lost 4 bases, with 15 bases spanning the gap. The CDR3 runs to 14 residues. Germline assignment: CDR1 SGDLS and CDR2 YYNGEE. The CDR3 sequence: CASSPRVVEYEQYF. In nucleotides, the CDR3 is TGTGCCAGCAGCCCCCGGGTAGTCGAATACGAGCAGTACTTC.

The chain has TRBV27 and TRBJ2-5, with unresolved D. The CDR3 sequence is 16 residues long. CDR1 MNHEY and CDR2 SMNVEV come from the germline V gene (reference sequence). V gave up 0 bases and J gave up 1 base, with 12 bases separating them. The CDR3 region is CASSLSAGSLQETQYF. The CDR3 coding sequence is TGTGCCAGCAGTTTATCCGCCGGTAGCCTCCAAGAGACCCAGTACTTC.

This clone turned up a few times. The CDR3 bases are TGTGCCAGCAGCTACCCGTTAGCGGGGGACAAAAACATTCAGTACTTC. Its translation: CASSYPLAGDKNIQYF. This rearrangement joins TRBV7-9 to TRBJ2-4, with TRBD2 matching over 9 bases. Germline-derived CDR1 and CDR2 are SEHNR and FQNEAQ (reference sequence). This CDR3 has 16 amino acids. The ends lost 4 bases at V and 3 bases at J; junction bases unmatched: 7.

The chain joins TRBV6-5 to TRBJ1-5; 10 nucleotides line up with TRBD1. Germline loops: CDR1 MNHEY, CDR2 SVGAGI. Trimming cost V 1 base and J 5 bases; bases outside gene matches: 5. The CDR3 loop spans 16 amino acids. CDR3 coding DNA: TGTGCCAGCAGTTACTTGGGACAGGGGCGGGATCAGCCCCAGCATTTT. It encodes CASSYLGQGRDQPQHF.

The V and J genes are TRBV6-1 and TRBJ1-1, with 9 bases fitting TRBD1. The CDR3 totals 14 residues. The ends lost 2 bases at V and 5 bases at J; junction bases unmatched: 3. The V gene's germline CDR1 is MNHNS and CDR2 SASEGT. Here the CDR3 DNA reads TGTGCCAGCAGTGAACGGACAGGGGAGACTGAAGCTTTCTTT. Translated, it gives CASSERTGETEAFF.

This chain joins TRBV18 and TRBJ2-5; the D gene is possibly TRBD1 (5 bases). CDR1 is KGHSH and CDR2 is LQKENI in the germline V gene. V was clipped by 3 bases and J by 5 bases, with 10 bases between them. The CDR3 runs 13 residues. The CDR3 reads CASSPDSQETQYF. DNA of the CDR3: TGTGCCAGCTCACCCGACAGTCAGGAGACCCAGTACTTC.

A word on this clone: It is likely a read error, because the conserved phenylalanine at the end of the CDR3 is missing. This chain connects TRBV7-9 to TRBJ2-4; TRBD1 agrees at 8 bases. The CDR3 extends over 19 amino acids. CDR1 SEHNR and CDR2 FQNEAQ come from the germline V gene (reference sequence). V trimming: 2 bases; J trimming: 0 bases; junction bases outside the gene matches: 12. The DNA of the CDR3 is TGTGCCAGCAGCTTACCGGACAGGGCAGGGAATCTAGCCAAAAACATTCAGTACCTC. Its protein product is CASSLPDRAGNLAKNIQYL.

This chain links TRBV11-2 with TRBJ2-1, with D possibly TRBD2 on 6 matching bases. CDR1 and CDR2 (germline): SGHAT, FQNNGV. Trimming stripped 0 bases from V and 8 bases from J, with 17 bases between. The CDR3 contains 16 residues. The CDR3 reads CASSLERGYLPHEQFF. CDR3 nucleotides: TGTGCCAGCAGCTTAGAGCGGGGCTACCTCCCCCATGAGCAGTTCTTC.

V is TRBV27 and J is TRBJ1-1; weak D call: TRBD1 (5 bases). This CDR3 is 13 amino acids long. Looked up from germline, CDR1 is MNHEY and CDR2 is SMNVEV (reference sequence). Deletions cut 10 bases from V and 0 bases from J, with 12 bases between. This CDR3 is CATQDNMNTEAFF. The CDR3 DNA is TGTGCCACTCAGGACAACATGAACACTGAAGCTTTCTTT.

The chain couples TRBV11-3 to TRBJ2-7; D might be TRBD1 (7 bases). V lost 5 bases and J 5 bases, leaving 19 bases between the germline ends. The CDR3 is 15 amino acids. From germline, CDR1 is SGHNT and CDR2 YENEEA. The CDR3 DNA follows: TGTGCCAGCAGCCCCGGAGGGGCAGGGACAGACGAGCAGTACTTC. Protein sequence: CASSPGGAGTDEQYF.

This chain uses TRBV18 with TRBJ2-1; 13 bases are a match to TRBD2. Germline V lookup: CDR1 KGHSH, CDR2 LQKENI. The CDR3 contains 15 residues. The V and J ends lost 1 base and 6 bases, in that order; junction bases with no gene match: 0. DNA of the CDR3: TGTGCCAGCTCACCACGGACTAGCGGGAGCAATGAGCAGTTCTTC. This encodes CASSPRTSGSNEQFF.

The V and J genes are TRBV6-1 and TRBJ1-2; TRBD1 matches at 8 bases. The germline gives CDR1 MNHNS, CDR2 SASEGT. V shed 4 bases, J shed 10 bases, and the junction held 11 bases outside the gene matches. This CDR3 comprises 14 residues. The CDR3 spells CASSVRTGIKNYTF. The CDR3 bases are TGTGCCAGCAGTGTGCGGACAGGGATTAAAAACTACACCTTC.

This CDR3 is CASSLITGTSGSETQYF. The DNA for the CDR3 is TGCGCCAGCAGCTTAATCACCGGGACTAGCGGGAGTGAGACCCAGTACTTC. The chain employs TRBV5-1 and TRBJ2-5; 14 positions agree with TRBD2. The CDR3 loop spans 17 amino acids. Per the germline V gene, CDR1 is SGHRS and CDR2 is YFSETQ. V was pared by 2 bases and J by 5 bases, with 8 bases of the junction left unmatched.